The clone carrying this TCR beta chain came up a few times. This entry comes from a study of blood T cell repertoires in COVID-19. Study details: Whether acute or convalescent, the COVID-19 samples came from the United States, Italy and Spain. Sources were T cells, B-cell-depleted T cells, or PBMCs; the material itself was cDNA or gDNA.

V gave up 4 bases and J gave up 0 bases, with 10 bases separating them. Germline V gene lookup returns CDR1 SGHRS and CDR2 YFSETQ. This CDR3 is 14 amino acids long. Study processing details: Reference gene primer amplification gave nucleated cell count estimates. TCRdb's copy holds only in-frame clones and misses some; the assay was immunoSEQ multiplex PCR. Clonal size and the V and J genes are those of that table, whereas D and trimming came from the DNA. Of approximately 150,000 clones in the sample, 82% were seen once. The gene calls are TRBV5-1 and TRBJ1-2; D unresolved. Sequences were obtained from peripheral blood. The TCR sequence derives from a woman between 65 and 79 years old with acute or convalescent COVID-19. The DNA for the CDR3 is TGCGCCAGCAGCCCGGGGTTAACTAACTATGGCTACACCTTC. It translates to CASSPGLTNYGYTF.